Listed here are 19 T cell receptor beta chains from one sample, sequenced in a study of blood T cell repertoires in COVID-19. The repertoire was sequenced with immunoSEQ multiplex PCR; TCRdb's copy has only in-frame clones and lacks some. The repertoire has around 130,000 clones, more than 70% of them found once; the top ten carry over 6.5%. The sample comprised peripheral blood. Receptors originate from a human donor in a cohort sampled during active COVID-19.

The chain is built from TRBV28 and TRBJ2-7; tentatively, D is TRBD2 (5 bases). Germline V lookup: CDR1 MDHEN, CDR2 SYDVKM. The V end was cut by 5 bases, the J end by 5 bases, with 13 bases between. The length of the CDR3 is 13 residues. The DNA of the CDR3 is TGTGCCAGCAGTGGATCGGTGGAGGACGAGCAGTACTTC. Residues: CASSGSVEDEQYF.

This chain uses TRBV29-1 with TRBJ2-7, with TRBD1 matching over 7 bases. Germline V gene sequence: CDR1 SQVTM, CDR2 ANQGSEA. The CDR3 contains 13 residues. V was pared by 7 bases and J by 7 bases, with 13 bases of the junction left unmatched. CDR3 protein: CSATGVRGPEQYF. CDR3 nucleotide sequence: TGCAGCGCCACAGGGGTTCGGGGACCTGAGCAGTACTTC.

This clone was seen a few times. V gene TRBV6-5 combines with J gene TRBJ1-1; D is unresolved. Trimming shortened V by 2 bases and J by 1 base, and 8 bases separated the two germline ends. There are 14 residues in the CDR3. The germline V gene encodes CDR1 MNHEY and CDR2 SVGAGI. The CDR3 DNA sequence: TGTGCCAGCAGTTACGCCGGAGGGAACACTGAAGCTTTCTTT. Protein sequence: CASSYAGGNTEAFF.

The chain employs TRBV7-3 and TRBJ2-5; 7 bases map to TRBD1. Per the germline V gene, CDR1 is SGHTA and CDR2 is FQGTGA. The CDR3 runs to 15 residues. The V segment lost 0 bases and the J segment 2 bases; nucleotides outside the gene matches: 3. CDR3 sequence (DNA): TGTGCCAGCAGCTTAACTGGCAGGGGGCAAGAGACCCAGTACTTC. Its protein is CASSLTGRGQETQYF. Combining the CDR3 with reference TRBV7-3 and TRBJ2-5 gives the whole variable domain GAGVSQTPSNKVTEKGKYVELRCDPISGHTALYWYRQSLGQGPEFLIYFQGTGAADDSGLPNDRFFAVRPEGSVSTLKIQRTERGDSAVYLCASSLTGRGQETQYFGPGTRLLVL.

This clone has a handful of counts. The chain joins TRBV19 to TRBJ1-2; unclear D gene. V lost 0 bases and J 2 bases, leaving 10 bases between the germline ends. Germline loops: CDR1 LNHDA, CDR2 SQIVND (reference sequence). The CDR3 consists of 15 residues. The CDR3 bases are TGTGCCAGTAGTATAGAGGGAGGCGGGAACTATGGCTACACCTTC. Amino acid sequence: CASSIEGGGNYGYTF.

There are a few counts of this clone. The J gene is TRBJ2-7, the V gene TRBV18; D is unclear. This CDR3 region has 12 residues. Germline V gives CDR1 KGHSH, CDR2 LQKENI. V was cut by 2 bases and J by 3 bases, with 5 bases left in between. CDR3 sequence reads: CASSPSVYEQYF. The CDR3 DNA sequence: TGTGCCAGCTCACCATCAGTCTACGAGCAGTACTTC.

This clone has just one count. The V gene is TRBV6-6, the J gene TRBJ1-1, with D possibly TRBD1 on 5 matching bases. From germline, CDR1 is MNHNY and CDR2 SVGAGI (reference sequence). The CDR3 totals 14 residues. Trimming took 8 bases from V and 1 from J, leaving 14 bases between them. Here the CDR3 reads CASALGGPNTEAFF. The CDR3 DNA follows: TGTGCCAGCGCCCTGGGGGGTCCGAACACTGAAGCTTTCTTT.

CDR3 sequence (DNA): TGTGCCAGCAGAAAACAGGGGTACGAGCAGTACTTC. Translation: CASRKQGYEQYF. This chain uses TRBV28 with TRBJ2-7, with TRBD1 matching 7 bases. This CDR3 region has 12 residues. V lost 6 bases, J lost 4 bases, and 3 bases stayed unmatched. Germline loops: CDR1 MDHEN, CDR2 SYDVKM. Using reference TRBV28 and TRBJ2-7 for the parts outside the CDR3, the full variable domain is DVKVTQSSRYLVKRTGEKVFLECVQDMDHENMFWYRQDPGLGLRLIYFSYDVKMKEKGDIPEGYSVSREKKERFSLILESASTNQTSMYLCASRKQGYEQYFGPGTRLTVT.

This chain connects TRBV19 to TRBJ1-2; the match to TRBD1 covers 8 bases. The length of the CDR3 is 15 residues. J gave up 4 bases and V 9 bases, and 13 bases lay outside the gene matches. Germline V gene lookup returns CDR1 LNHDA and CDR2 SQIVND (reference sequence). CDR3 residues: CASQRGQGAAYGYTF. The CDR3 region has the DNA TGTGCCAGCCAAAGGGGGCAGGGGGCCGCCTATGGCTACACCTTC.

The chain employs TRBV28 and TRBJ2-7; perhaps TRBD2 as D (6 bases). Germline loops: CDR1 MDHEN, CDR2 SYDVKM. This CDR3 is built from 14 residues. V was pared by 5 bases and J by 6 bases, with 17 bases between. This CDR3 is CASSGAQGGGEQYF. CDR3 nucleotides: TGTGCCAGCAGTGGCGCCCAGGGAGGAGGCGAGCAGTACTTC.

J is TRBJ1-5 and V is TRBV19; 9 positions agree with TRBD1. CDR1 and CDR2 (germline): LNHDA, SQIVND (reference sequence). CDR3 size: 14 residues. The trim removed 5 bases at V and 8 bases at J, leaving 7 bases unmatched. CDR3 coding DNA: TGTGCCAGTAGTCTGGGACAGGGCTCGGAGCCCCAGCATTTT. It translates to CASSLGQGSEPQHF.

The chain uses TRBV5-1 and TRBJ2-7; 15 bases agree with TRBD2. This CDR3 comprises 15 residues. With 3 bases clipped from V and 5 bases from J, the junction kept 3 bases outside the gene matches. Per germline, CDR1 SGHRS and CDR2 YFSETQ. CDR3 DNA sequence: TGCGCCAGCAGCTACGGACTAGCGGGGGGGGACGAGCAGTACTTC. Its translation: CASSYGLAGGDEQYF.

V is TRBV2 and J is TRBJ1-6; 9 bases align to TRBD1. Germline CDR1 is SNHLY and CDR2 is FYNNEI. The CDR3 is 13 amino acids. Losses at the gene ends were 7 bases for V and 8 bases for J; bases not matched to a gene: 3. CDR3 region: CASKGQGDSPLHF. CDR3 sequence (DNA): TGTGCCAGCAAGGGACAGGGAGATTCACCCCTCCACTTT.

This chain links TRBV4-1 with TRBJ2-7; possible D gene TRBD2, 5 bases. Deletions cut 3 bases from V and 3 bases from J, with 9 bases between. The germline V gene has CDR1 MGHRA and CDR2 YSYEKL. The CDR3 extends over 13 amino acids. The CDR3 loop is CASSHPGDYEQYF. The CDR3 coding sequence is TGCGCCAGCAGCCACCCCGGGGACTACGAGCAGTACTTC.

This clone was observed once. This chain connects TRBV25-1 to TRBJ2-7; maybe TRBD1 (6 bases). V was pared by 4 bases and J by 2 bases, with 15 bases between. The length of the CDR3 is 15 residues. Germline V gene data show CDR1 as MGHDK and CDR2 as SYGVNS. CDR3: CASSGLSGVAYEQYF. DNA for the CDR3: TGTGCCAGCAGTGGTCTGTCAGGGGTCGCCTACGAGCAGTACTTC.

The chain links TRBV6-5 to TRBJ1-3; D gene uncertain. This CDR3 contains 15 residues. Germline CDR1 is MNHEY and CDR2 is SVGAGI. Trimming removed 2 bases from V and 4 bases from J, with 12 bases in between. For the CDR3, the DNA is TGTGCCAGCAGTTACACTGGAGAGGGCGGAAACACCATATATTTT. Amino acids: CASSYTGEGGNTIYF.

The rearrangement joins TRBV4-2 to TRBJ2-5; maybe TRBD1 (6 bases). The CDR3 is 13 amino acids. CDR1 is LGHNA and CDR2 is YNFKEQ in the germline V gene. With 4 bases removed from V and 5 bases from J, the gap between germline ends came to 11 bases. This CDR3 reads CASSLPQGETQYF. CDR3 in DNA: TGTGCCAGCAGCCTCCCTCAGGGGGAGACCCAGTACTTC.

This chain joins TRBV5-1 and TRBJ2-2, with D possibly being TRBD1 (6 bases). The V gene lost 2 bases and the J gene lost 4 bases, with 15 bases spanning the gap. From germline, CDR1 is SGHRS and CDR2 YFSETQ. The CDR3 is 16 residues long. The chain's CDR3 is CASSLMGHATTGELFF. The CDR3 DNA follows: TGCGCCAGCAGCTTAATGGGACACGCAACCACCGGGGAGCTGTTTTTT.

The chain is built from TRBV5-4 and TRBJ2-1; 8 positions match TRBD2. The V and J ends lost 3 bases and 5 bases, in that order; junction bases with no gene match: 7. The CDR3 is 15 residues long. Per the germline V gene, CDR1 is SGHNT and CDR2 is YYREEE (reference sequence). CDR3 sequence (DNA): TGTGCCAGCAGCTCGGAGCCAGCGGGGGACAATGAGCAGTTCTTC. Amino acid sequence: CASSSEPAGDNEQFF.